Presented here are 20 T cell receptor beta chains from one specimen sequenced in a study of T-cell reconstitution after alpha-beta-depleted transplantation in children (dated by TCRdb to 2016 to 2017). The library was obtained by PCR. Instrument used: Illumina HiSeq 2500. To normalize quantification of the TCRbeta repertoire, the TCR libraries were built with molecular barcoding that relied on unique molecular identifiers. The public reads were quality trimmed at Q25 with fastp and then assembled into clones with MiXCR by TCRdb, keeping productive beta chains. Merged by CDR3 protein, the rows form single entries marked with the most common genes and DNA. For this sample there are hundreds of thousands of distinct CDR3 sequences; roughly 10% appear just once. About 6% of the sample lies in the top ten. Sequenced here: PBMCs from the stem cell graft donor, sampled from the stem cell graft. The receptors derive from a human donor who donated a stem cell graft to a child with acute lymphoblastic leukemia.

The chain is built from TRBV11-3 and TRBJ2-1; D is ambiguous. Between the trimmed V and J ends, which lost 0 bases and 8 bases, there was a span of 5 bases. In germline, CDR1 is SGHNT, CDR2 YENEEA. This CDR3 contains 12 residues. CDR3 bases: TGTGCCAGCAGCTTAGACGGGTATGAGCAGTTCTTC. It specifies CASSLDGYEQFF.

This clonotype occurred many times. The CDR3 region has the DNA TGCAGTGCTAGGGAACAGGGGGACTATGGCTACACCTTC. Translated: CSAREQGDYGYTF. The chain joins TRBV20-1 to TRBJ1-2; TRBD1 aligns across 8 bases. The junction had 3 bases not matched to a gene; V was cut back by 3 bases and J by 3 bases. Germline CDR1 is DFQATT and CDR2 is SNEGSKA (reference sequence). The CDR3 is 13 amino acids.

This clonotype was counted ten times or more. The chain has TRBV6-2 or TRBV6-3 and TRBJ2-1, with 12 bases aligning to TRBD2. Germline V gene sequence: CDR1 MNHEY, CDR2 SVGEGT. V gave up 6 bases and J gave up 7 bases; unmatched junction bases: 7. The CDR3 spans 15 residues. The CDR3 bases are TGTGCCAGCAGCCGACTAGCGGGGGCCGAAAATGAGCAGTTCTTC. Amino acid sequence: CASSRLAGAENEQFF.

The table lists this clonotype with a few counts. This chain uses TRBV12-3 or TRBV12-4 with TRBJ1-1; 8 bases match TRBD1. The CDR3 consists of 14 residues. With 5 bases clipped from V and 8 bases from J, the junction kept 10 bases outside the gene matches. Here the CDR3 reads CASSMATGGREAFF. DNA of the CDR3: TGTGCCAGCAGTATGGCAACAGGGGGAAGAGAAGCTTTCTTT.

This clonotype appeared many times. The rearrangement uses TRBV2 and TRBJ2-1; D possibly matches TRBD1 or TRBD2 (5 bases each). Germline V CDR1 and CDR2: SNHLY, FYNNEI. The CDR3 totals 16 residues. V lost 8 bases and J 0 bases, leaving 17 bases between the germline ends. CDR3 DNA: TGTGCCAGCGACCGGGACCTACAAAGCTCCTACAATGAGCAGTTCTTC. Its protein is CASDRDLQSSYNEQFF.

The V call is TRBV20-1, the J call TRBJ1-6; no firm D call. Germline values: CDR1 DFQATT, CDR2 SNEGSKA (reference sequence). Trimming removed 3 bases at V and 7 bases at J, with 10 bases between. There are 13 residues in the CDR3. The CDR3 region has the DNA TGCAGTGCTAGTCCAGTGCCCAATTCACCCCTCCACTTT. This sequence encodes CSASPVPNSPLHF.

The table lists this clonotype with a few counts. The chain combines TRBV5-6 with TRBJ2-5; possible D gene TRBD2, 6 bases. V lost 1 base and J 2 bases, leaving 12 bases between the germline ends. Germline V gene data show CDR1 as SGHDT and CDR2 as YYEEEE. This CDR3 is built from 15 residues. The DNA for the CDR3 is TGTGCCAGCAGCTTGCTGGGGCGGGGACAAGAGACCCAGTACTTC. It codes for CASSLLGRGQETQYF.

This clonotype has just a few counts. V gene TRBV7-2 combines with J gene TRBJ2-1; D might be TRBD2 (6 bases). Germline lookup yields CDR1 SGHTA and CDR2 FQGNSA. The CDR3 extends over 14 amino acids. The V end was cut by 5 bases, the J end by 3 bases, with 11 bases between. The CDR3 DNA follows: TGTGCCAGCAGCCTATCGACTAGCTACAATGAGCAGTTCTTC. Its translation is CASSLSTSYNEQFF.

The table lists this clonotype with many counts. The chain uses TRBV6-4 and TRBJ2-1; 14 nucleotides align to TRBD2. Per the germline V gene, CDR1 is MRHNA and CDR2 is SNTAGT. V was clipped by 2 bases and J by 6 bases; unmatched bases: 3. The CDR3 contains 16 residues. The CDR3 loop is CASSDRTSGGLNEQFF. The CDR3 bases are TGTGCCAGCAGTGACCGGACTAGCGGGGGGCTCAATGAGCAGTTCTTC.

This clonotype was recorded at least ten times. The CDR3 sequence: CASSRAGGETQYF. The CDR3 DNA is TGTGCCAGCAGCCGGGCGGGGGGAGAGACCCAGTACTTC. J is TRBJ2-5 and V is TRBV12-3 or TRBV12-4; 8 bases fit TRBD2. V shed 6 bases and J 4 bases; nucleotides not matched to a gene: 4. The CDR3 loop spans 13 amino acids.

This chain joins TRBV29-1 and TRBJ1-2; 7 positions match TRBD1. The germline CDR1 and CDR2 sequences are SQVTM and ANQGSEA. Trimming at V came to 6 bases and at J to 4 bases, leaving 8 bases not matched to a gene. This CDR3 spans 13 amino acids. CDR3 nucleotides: TGCAGCGTCTCCGGGACAGCGGGCTATGGCTACACCTTC. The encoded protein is CSVSGTAGYGYTF.

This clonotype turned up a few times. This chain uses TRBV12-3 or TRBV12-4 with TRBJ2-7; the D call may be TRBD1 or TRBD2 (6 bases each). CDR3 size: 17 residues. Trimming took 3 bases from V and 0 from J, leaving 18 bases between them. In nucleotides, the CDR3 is TGTGCCAGCAGTTTTTGGGCTGGGGGGACAAACTCCTACGAGCAGTACTTC. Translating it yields CASSFWAGGTNSYEQYF.

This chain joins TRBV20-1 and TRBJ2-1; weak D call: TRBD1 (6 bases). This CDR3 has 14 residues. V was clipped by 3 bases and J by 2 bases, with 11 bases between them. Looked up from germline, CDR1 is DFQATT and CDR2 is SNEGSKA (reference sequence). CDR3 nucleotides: TGCAGTGCTAGTGTGGCAGGGGCCTACAATGAGCAGTTCTTC. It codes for CSASVAGAYNEQFF.

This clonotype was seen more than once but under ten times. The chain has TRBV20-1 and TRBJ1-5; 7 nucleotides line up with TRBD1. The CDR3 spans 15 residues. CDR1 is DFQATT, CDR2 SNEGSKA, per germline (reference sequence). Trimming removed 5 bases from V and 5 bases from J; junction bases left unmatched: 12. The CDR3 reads CSADDPGQPYQPQHF. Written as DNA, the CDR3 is TGCAGTGCTGACGACCCGGGACAGCCTTATCAGCCCCAGCATTTT.

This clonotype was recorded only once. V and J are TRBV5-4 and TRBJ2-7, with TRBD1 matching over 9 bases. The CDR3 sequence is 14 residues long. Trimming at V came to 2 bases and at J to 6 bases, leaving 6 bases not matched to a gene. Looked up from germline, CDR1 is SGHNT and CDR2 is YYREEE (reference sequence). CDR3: CASSFGTGSGEQYF. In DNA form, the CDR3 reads TGTGCCAGCAGCTTCGGGACAGGGAGCGGCGAGCAGTACTTC.

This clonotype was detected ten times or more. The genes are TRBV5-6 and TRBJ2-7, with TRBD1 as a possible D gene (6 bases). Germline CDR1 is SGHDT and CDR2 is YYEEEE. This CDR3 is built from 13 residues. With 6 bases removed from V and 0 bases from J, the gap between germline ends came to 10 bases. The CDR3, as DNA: TGTGCCAGCAACGGACAGAGCTCCTACGAGCAGTACTTC. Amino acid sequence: CASNGQSSYEQYF.

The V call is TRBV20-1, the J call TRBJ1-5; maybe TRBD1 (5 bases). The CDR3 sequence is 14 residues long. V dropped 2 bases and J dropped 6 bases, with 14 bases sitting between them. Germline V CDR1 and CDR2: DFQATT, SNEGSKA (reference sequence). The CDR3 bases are TGCAGTGCTAGAACGGGGGGAGTGAGTCAGCCCCAGCATTTT. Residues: CSARTGGVSQPQHF.

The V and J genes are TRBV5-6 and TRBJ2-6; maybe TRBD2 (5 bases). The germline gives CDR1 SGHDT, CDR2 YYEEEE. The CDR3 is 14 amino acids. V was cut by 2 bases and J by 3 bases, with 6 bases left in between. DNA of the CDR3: TGTGCCAGCAGCTTCGGGGTTGGGGCCAACGTCCTGACTTTC. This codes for CASSFGVGANVLTF.

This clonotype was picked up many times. CDR3 nucleotide sequence: TGTGCCAGCAGCCCCCGGGGACAGGGGAATACAGATACGCAGTATTTT. Residues: CASSPRGQGNTDTQYF. This chain uses TRBV5-5 with TRBJ2-3; 10 bases line up with TRBD1. V shed 4 bases and J 3 bases; nucleotides not matched to a gene: 8. There are 16 residues in the CDR3. In germline, CDR1 is SGHKS, CDR2 YYEKEE (reference sequence). Full variable domain (outside the CDR3, taken from reference TRBV5-5 and TRBJ2-3): DAGVTQSPTHLIKTRGQQVTLRCSPISGHKSVSWYQQVLGQGPQFIFQYYEKEERGRGNFPDRFSARQFPNYSSELNVNALLLGDSALYLCASSPRGQGNTDTQYFGPGTRLTVL.

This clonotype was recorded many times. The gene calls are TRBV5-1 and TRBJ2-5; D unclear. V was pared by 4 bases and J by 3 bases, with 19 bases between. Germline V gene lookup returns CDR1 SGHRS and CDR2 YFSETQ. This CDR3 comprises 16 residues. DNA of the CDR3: TGCGCCAGCAGCACGACAAAAACATACAATAAAGAGACCCAGTACTTC. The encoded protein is CASSTTKTYNKETQYF. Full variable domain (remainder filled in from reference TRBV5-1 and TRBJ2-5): KAGVTQTPRYLIKTRGQQVTLSCSPISGHRSVSWYQQTPGQGLQFLFEYFSETQRNKGNFPGRFSGRQFSNSRSEMNVSTLELGDSALYLCASSTTKTYNKETQYFGPGTRLLVL.